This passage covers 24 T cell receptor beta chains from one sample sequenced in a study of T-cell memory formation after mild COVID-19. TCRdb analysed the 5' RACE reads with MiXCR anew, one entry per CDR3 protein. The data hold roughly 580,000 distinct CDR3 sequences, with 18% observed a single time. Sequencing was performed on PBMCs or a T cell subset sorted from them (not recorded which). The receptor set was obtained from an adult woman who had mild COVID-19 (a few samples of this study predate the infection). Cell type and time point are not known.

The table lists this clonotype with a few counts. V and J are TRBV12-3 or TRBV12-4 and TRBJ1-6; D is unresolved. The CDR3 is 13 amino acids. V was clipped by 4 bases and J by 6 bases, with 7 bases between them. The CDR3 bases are TGTGCCAGCAGTTGGGTTATTAATTCACCCCTCCACTTT. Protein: CASSWVINSPLHF.

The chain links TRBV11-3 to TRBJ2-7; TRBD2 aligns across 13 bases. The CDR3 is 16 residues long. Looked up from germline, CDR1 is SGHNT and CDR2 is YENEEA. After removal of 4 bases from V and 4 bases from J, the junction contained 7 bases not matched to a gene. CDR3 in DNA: TGTGCCAGCAGCTCCTCGACTAGCGGGAGGATGTACGAGCAGTACTTC. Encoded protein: CASSSSTSGRMYEQYF. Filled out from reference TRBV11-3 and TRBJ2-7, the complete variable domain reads EAGVVQSPRYKIIEKKQPVAFWCNPISGHNTLYWYLQNLGQGPELLIRYENEEAVDDSQLPKDRFSAERLKGVDSTLKIQPAELGDSAVYLCASSSSTSGRMYEQYFGPGTRLTVT.

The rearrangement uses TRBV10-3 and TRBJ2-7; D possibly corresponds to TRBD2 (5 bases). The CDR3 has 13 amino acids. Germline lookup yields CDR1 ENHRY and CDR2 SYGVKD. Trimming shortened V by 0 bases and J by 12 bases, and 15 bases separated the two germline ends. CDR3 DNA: TGTGCCATCAGTGAGTCAAATACTAGTCCCGGGTACTTC. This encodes CAISESNTSPGYF.

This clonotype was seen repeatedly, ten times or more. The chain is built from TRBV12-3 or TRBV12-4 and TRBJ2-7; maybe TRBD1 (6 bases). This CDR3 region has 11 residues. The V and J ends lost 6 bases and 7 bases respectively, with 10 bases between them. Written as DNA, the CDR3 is TGTGCCAGCAGCCGAAGGGGGGAGCAGTACTTC. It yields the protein CASSRRGEQYF.

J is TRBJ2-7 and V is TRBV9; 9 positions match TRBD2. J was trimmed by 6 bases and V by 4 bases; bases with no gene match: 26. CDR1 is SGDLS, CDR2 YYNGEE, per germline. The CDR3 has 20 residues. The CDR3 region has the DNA TGTGCCAGCAGCTCCCGGAAGCTTATAGGGGTAGCGGGAGATGGATCCGAGCAGTACTTC. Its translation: CASSSRKLIGVAGDGSEQYF.

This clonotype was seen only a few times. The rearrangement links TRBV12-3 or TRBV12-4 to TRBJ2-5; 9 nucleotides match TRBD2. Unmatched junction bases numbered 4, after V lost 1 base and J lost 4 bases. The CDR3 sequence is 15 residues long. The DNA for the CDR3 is TGTGCCAGCAGTTTAGTTATACTAGCGGGAGAGACCCAGTACTTC. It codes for CASSLVILAGETQYF.

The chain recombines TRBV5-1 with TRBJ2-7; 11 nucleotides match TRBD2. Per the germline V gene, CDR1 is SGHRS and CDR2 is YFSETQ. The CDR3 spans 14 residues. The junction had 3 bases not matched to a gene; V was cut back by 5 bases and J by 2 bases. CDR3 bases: TGCGCCAGCAGGACTAGCGGGGATACCTACGAGCAGTACTTC. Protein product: CASRTSGDTYEQYF.

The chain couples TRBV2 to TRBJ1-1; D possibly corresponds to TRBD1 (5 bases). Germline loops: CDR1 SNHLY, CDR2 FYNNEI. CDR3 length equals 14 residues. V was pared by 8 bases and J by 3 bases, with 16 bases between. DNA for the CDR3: TGTGCCAGCCTAACCACGGGGGTGGACACTGAAGCTTTCTTT. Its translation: CASLTTGVDTEAFF.

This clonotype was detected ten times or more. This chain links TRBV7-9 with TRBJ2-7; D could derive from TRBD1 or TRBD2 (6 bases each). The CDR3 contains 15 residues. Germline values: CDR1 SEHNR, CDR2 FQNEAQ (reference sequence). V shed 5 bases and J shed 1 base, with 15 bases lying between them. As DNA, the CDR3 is TGTGCCAGCAGCCCGGCGGGGACACAATCCTACGAGCAGTACTTC. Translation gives CASSPAGTQSYEQYF.

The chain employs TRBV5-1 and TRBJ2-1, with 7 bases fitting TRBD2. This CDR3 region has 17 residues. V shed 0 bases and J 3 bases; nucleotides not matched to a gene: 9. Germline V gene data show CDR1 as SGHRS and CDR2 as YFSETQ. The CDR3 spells CASSLGTRRSDYNEQFF. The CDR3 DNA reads TGCGCCAGCAGCTTGGGGACTAGGCGATCCGACTACAATGAGCAGTTCTTC.

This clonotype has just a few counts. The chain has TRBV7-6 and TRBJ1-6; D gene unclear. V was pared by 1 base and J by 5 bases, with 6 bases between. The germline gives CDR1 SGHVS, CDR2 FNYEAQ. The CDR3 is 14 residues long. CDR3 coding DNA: TGTGCCAGCAGCTTAGGGCAGAATAATTCACCCCTCCACTTT. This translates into CASSLGQNNSPLHF.

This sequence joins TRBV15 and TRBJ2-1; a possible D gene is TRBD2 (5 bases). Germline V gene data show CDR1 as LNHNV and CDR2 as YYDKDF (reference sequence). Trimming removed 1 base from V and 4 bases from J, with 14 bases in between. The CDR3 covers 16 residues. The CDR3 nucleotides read TGTGCCACCAGCAGAGGCAGCCAGCGGAGATACAATGAGCAGTTCTTC. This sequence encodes CATSRGSQRRYNEQFF. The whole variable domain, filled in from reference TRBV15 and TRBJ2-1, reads DAMVIQNPRYQVTQFGKPVTLSCSQTLNHNVMYWYQQKSSQAPKLLFHYYDKDFNNEADTPDNFQSRRPNTSFCFLDIRSPGLGDTAMYLCATSRGSQRRYNEQFFGPGTRLTVL.

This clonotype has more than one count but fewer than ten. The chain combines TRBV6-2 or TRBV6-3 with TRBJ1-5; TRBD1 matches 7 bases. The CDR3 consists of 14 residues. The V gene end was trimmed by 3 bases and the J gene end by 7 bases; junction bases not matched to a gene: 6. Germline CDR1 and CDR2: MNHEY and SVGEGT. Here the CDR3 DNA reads TGTGCCAGCAGTTATGGACAGGTCGGCCAGCCCCAGCATTTT. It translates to CASSYGQVGQPQHF.

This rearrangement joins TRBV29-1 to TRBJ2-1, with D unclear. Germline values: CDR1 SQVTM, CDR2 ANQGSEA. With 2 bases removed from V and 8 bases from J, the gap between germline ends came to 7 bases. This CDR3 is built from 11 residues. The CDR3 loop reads CSVEFLHEQFF. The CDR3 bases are TGCAGCGTTGAATTCCTTCATGAGCAGTTCTTC.

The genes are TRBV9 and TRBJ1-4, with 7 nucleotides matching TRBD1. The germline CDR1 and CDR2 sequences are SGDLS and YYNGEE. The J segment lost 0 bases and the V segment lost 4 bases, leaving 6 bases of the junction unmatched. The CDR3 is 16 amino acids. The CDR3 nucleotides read TGTGCCAGCAGCACGACAGGGACAACAACTAATGAAAAACTGTTTTTT. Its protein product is CASSTTGTTTNEKLFF.

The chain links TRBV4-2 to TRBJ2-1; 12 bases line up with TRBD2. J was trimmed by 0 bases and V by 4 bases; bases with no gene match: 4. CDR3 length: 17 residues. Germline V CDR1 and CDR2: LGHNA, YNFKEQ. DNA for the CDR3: TGTGCCAGCAGCCGCGGACTAGCGGGAAGCTCCTACAATGAGCAGTTCTTC. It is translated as CASSRGLAGSSYNEQFF.

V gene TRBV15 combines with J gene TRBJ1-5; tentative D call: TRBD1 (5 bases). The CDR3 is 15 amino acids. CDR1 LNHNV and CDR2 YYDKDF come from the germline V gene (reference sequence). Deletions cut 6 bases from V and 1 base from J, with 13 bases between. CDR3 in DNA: TGTGCCACCAGGGATGTGGGGGGAAGCAATCAGCCCCAGCATTTT. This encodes CATRDVGGSNQPQHF. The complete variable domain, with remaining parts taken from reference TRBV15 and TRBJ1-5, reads DAMVIQNPRYQVTQFGKPVTLSCSQTLNHNVMYWYQQKSSQAPKLLFHYYDKDFNNEADTPDNFQSRRPNTSFCFLDIRSPGLGDTAMYLCATRDVGGSNQPQHFGDGTRLSIL.

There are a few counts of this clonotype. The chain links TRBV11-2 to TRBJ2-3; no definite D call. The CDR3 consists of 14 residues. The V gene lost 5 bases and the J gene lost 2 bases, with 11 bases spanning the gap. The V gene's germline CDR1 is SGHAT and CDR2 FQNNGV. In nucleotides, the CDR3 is TGTGCCAGCAGCCCCACACCCCACACAGATACGCAGTATTTT. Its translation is CASSPTPHTDTQYF.

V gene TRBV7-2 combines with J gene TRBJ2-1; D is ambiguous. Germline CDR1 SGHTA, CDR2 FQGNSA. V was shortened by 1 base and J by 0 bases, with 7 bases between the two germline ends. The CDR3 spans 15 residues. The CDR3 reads CASSLEVASYNEQFF. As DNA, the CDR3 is TGTGCCAGCAGCTTAGAGGTAGCCTCCTACAATGAGCAGTTCTTC.

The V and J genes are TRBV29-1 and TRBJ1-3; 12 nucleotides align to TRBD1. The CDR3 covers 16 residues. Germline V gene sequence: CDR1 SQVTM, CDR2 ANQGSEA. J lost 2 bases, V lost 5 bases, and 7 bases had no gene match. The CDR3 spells CSVYTGQGATGNTIYF. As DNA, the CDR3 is TGCAGCGTTTATACGGGACAGGGGGCCACTGGAAACACCATATATTTT.

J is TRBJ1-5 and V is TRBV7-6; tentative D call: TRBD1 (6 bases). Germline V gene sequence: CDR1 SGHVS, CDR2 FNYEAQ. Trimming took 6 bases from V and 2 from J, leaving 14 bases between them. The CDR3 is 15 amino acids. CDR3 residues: CASSPGASGNQPQHF. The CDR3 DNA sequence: TGTGCCAGCAGTCCGGGGGCGTCGGGCAATCAGCCCCAGCATTTT.

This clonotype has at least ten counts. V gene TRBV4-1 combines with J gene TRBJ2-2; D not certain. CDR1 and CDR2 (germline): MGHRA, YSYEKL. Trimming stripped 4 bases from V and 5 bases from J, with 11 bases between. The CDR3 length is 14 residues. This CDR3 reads CASSPLLKTGELFF. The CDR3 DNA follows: TGCGCCAGCAGCCCCTTACTTAAGACCGGGGAGCTGTTTTTT.

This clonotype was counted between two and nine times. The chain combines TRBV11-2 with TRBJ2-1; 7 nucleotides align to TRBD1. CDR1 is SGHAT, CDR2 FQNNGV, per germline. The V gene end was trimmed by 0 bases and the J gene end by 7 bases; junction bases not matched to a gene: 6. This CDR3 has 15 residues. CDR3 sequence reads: CASSLDIRGWNEQFF. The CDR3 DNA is TGTGCCAGCAGCTTAGATATCAGGGGGTGGAATGAGCAGTTCTTC.

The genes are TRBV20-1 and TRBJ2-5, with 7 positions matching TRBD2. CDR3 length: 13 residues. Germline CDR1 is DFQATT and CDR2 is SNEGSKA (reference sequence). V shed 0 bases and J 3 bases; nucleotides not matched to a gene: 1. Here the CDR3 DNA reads TGCAGTGCTAGAGATGGGGGGGAAGAGACCCAGTACTTC. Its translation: CSARDGGEETQYF.